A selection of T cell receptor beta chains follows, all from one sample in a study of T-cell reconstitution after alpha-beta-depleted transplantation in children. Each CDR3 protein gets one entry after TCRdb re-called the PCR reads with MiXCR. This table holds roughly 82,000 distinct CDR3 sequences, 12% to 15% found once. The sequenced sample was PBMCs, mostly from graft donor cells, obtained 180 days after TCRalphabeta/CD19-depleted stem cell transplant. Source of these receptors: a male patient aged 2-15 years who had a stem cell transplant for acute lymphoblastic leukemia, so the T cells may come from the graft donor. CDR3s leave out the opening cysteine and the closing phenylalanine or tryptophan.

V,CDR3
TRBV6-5,ASSYGNQPQH
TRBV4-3,ASSPLTRNTGELF
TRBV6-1,ASRGQGVRTGELF
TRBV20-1,SAATGAPMGTDTQY
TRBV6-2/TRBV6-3,ASSYSSGNYGDT
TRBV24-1,ATSDPGGDSNQPQH
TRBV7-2,ASSLEAATYRGTQY
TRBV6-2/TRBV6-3,ASRLQGSYEQY
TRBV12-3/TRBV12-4,ASSLGQGLGYT
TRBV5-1,ASSLGQGVNTEAF
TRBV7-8,ASSPGVLSSYEQY
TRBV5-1,ASSLGLAEDTQY
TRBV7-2,ASSLGDRAFSYGYT
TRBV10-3,AISAGRGGTEAF
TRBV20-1,SAETSGRTDTQY
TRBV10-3,AISDRIRDGYT
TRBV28,ASPPSPWGSTYEQY
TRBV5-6,ASSYRGTNEKLF
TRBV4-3,ASSQDITQETQY
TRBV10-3,AISSGTGIHEQY
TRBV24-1,ATSDLKGAGELF
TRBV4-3,ASSQDYGGAQGGYT
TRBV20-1,SARNEKGTEAF
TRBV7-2,ASSPPGLAFQTQY
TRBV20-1,SAKLAVWVETQY
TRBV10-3,AIAGTSGNYNEQF
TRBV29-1,SVDLRGRTFQETQY
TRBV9,ASSPGRETQY
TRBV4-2,ASSRLTGGDQPQH
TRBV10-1,ASSSQANTIY
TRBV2,ASSEKVRAF
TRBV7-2,ASSLPYRMHTEAF
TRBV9,ASSVTGFTRETQY
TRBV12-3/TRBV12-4,ASSLQGARQPQH
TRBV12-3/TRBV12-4,ASSYLPLPLNSPLH
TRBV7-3,ASSPLGDMGYGYT
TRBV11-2,ASRGYEQY
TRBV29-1,SAEQGAEAL
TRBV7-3,ASSEFGGRAENNEQF
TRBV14,ASSPLGERSYNEQF
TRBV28,ASSFFSPDTQY
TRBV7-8,ASSARLAGGPPNEQF
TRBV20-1,SARASGSYEQY
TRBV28,ASGKTGKVNEQF
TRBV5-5,ASSRVGFTEAF
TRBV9,ASSQNLPGQLTGEQF
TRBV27,ASSLYLGANTGELF
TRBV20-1,SAKRQGKAYEQY
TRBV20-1,SGTSTDTQY
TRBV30,AWSVRNYGYT
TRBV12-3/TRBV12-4,ASSFLPNYEQY
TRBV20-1,SAREVRIEKLF
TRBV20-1,SARSLRGTYNSPLH
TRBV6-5,ASSYPASGYAGELF
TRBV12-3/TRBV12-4,ASSTHLTRTETQY
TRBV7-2,ASSPWVYGGNEQF
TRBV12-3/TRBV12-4,ASTVVGTGSSGNTIY
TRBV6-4,ASSVIPTDRGGEAF
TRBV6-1,ASRPRDYFAYEQY